Each of the 15 T cell receptor beta chains below was sequenced from the same sample in a study of CD8 T cells in ankylosing spondylitis. TCRdb re-called the 5' RACE reads through MiXCR, storing one row per CDR3 protein. The table has hundreds of thousands of distinct CDR3 sequences, approximately 12% seen once. Their cognate antigens are unknown. General study points: It appeared that ankylosing spondylitis blood was characterized by a TCR beta motif of several highly homologous variants.

The sample was blood, either unsorted or a sorted T cell fraction (not recorded which). These TCRs come from a male donor with ankylosing spondylitis.

V is TRBV5-1 and J is TRBJ2-1, with 12 nucleotides matching TRBD2. V lost 5 bases, J lost 8 bases, and 11 bases stayed unmatched. CDR3 length: 16 residues. Germline CDR1 SGHRS, CDR2 YFSETQ. CDR3 coding DNA: TGCGCCAGCAGTCGAGGACTAGCGGGGCTGGGGGATGAGCAGTTCTTC. Its translation is CASSRGLAGLGDEQFF. Drawing the rest from reference TRBV5-1 and TRBJ2-1, the complete variable domain is KAGVTQTPRYLIKTRGQQVTLSCSPISGHRSVSWYQQTPGQGLQFLFEYFSETQRNKGNFPGRFSGRQFSNSRSEMNVSTLELGDSALYLCASSRGLAGLGDEQFFGPGTRLTVL.

This clonotype was counted only a few times. The chain uses TRBV20-1 and TRBJ1-5; unclear D gene. The CDR3 has 13 amino acids. V was pared by 2 bases and J by 4 bases, with 9 bases between. Germline-derived CDR1 and CDR2 are DFQATT and SNEGSKA (reference sequence). CDR3 sequence reads: CSARRQRNQPQHF. The CDR3 bases are TGCAGTGCTAGACGGCAGAGAAATCAGCCCCAGCATTTT.

The V and J genes are TRBV6-1 and TRBJ1-3; D ambiguous. V was clipped by 5 bases and J by 1 base, with 21 bases between them. CDR1 is MNHNS, CDR2 SASEGT, per germline. This CDR3 contains 18 residues. The CDR3 sequence is CASSRTDQLLTSGNTIYF. The CDR3 DNA is TGTGCCAGCAGTCGGACGGATCAACTCTTAACGTCTGGAAACACCATATATTTT.

This rearrangement joins TRBV12-5 to TRBJ2-3; D might be TRBD2 (5 bases). This CDR3 region has 12 residues. With 1 base removed from V and 8 bases from J, the gap between germline ends came to 7 bases. Germline values: CDR1 LGHNT, CDR2 FRNRAP. The CDR3 DNA sequence: TGTGCTAGTGGTTTGGGTGAGGGTACGCAGTATTTT. It specifies CASGLGEGTQYF.

This clonotype was recorded at least ten times. CDR3 in DNA: TGTGCCAGCAGAGGGACAGCCACAGATACGCAGTATTTT. Translation gives CASRGTATDTQYF. The chain uses TRBV27 and TRBJ2-3; TRBD1 agrees at 7 bases. CDR3 size: 13 residues. V shed 6 bases, J shed 2 bases, and the junction held 2 bases outside the gene matches. In germline, CDR1 is MNHEY, CDR2 SMNVEV (reference sequence).

This clonotype turned up a few times. In nucleotides, the CDR3 is TGTGCCAGCAGTTACGGCAAGACAGGAGAGACCCAGTACTTC. Protein: CASSYGKTGETQYF. The chain carries TRBV6-5 and TRBJ2-5; perhaps TRBD1 as D (6 bases). Germline V lookup: CDR1 MNHEY, CDR2 SVGAGI. This CDR3 contains 14 residues. Trimming removed 2 bases at V and 4 bases at J, with 11 bases between.

The chain has TRBV12-3 or TRBV12-4 and TRBJ2-2; D possibly uses TRBD1 or TRBD2 (5 bases each). Trimming shortened V by 3 bases and J by 3 bases, and 11 bases separated the two germline ends. The CDR3 totals 15 residues. The CDR3 nucleotides are TGTGCCAGCAGTTTGGTGGGGGAGTACACCGGGGAGCTGTTTTTT. This gives the protein CASSLVGEYTGELFF.

This clonotype turned up a few times. The chain uses TRBV5-1 and TRBJ2-5; TRBD2 matches at 8 bases. The V gene's germline CDR1 is SGHRS and CDR2 YFSETQ. The ends lost 6 bases at V and 2 bases at J; junction bases unmatched: 12. CDR3 length: 16 amino acids. CDR3 region: CASTGGSGTRQETQYF. CDR3 nucleotide sequence: TGCGCCAGCACGGGGGGGTCCGGGACACGACAAGAGACCCAGTACTTC.

As to this clonotype: A junction end diverges from the germline sequence, so it may reflect a read error. The CDR3 here is CASSSDSRGQSF. As DNA, the CDR3 is TGTGCCAGCAGTTCGGACAGCCGGGGGCAGTCCTTC. The V gene is TRBV12-3 or TRBV12-4, the J gene TRBJ2-7; D is possibly TRBD1 or TRBD2 (6 bases each). The CDR3 is 12 amino acids.

The chain uses TRBV12-3 or TRBV12-4 and TRBJ1-1, with D perhaps matching TRBD1 (6 bases). The CDR3 runs to 13 residues. Trimming shortened V by 6 bases and J by 5 bases, and 13 bases separated the two germline ends. CDR3 DNA sequence: TGTGCCAGCAGCGACAGGAAAGGTACTGAAGCTTTCTTT. Translating gives CASSDRKGTEAFF.

The genes are TRBV20-1 and TRBJ2-4; a possible D gene is TRBD1 (7 bases). Germline V gene data show CDR1 as DFQATT and CDR2 as SNEGSKA (reference sequence). This CDR3 is 12 amino acids long. V was pared by 3 bases and J by 6 bases, with 9 bases between. The chain's CDR3 is CSASQGGNIQYF. The CDR3 DNA reads as TGCAGTGCTAGCCAGGGGGGAAACATTCAGTACTTC.

V is TRBV7-9 and J is TRBJ2-5; 8 bases agree with TRBD1. The CDR3 runs to 15 residues. Germline V gives CDR1 SEHNR, CDR2 FQNEAQ (reference sequence). V lost 3 bases and J lost 6; bases outside the gene matches: 9. The CDR3 region has the DNA TGTGCCAGCAGCTTTCGGACAGGGACTTGGCAGACCCAGTACTTC. Residues: CASSFRTGTWQTQYF.

This chain connects TRBV9 to TRBJ1-3; the D is unclear. This CDR3 comprises 12 residues. Between the trimmed V and J ends, which lost 7 bases and 0 bases, there was a span of 5 bases. In germline, CDR1 is SGDLS, CDR2 YYNGEE. CDR3: CASGRSGNTIYF. The CDR3 DNA reads as TGTGCCAGCGGCCGCTCTGGAAACACCATATATTTT.

The CDR3 region is CSARAPDSEQYF. As DNA, the CDR3 is TGCAGTGCTAGAGCCCCGGACAGCGAGCAGTACTTC. The chain employs TRBV20-1 and TRBJ2-7, with D possibly being TRBD1 (6 bases). This CDR3 is 12 amino acids long. V was pared by 1 base and J by 6 bases, with 10 bases between. CDR1 is DFQATT and CDR2 is SNEGSKA in the germline V gene (reference sequence).

The sample holds a few counts of this clonotype. The V gene is TRBV27, the J gene TRBJ2-2; TRBD1 agrees at 7 bases. This CDR3 region has 15 residues. Germline assignment: CDR1 MNHEY and CDR2 SMNVEV (reference sequence). V was clipped by 3 bases and J by 5 bases; unmatched bases: 6. CDR3 amino acids: CASSFGRGYTGELFF. The CDR3 DNA is TGTGCCAGCAGTTTCGGCAGGGGGTATACCGGGGAGCTGTTTTTT.